This T cell receptor beta chain is from a study of cytomegalovirus exposure and HLA in healthy donors. Study-wide findings and caveats: Indistinguishability led to the exclusion of some V segments, TRBV6-2 and TRBV6-3 included. The authors later found most CMV-associated TCR beta chains appeared HLA-restricted.

This CDR3 is 15 amino acids long. V shed 6 bases, J shed 5 bases, and the junction held 9 bases outside the gene matches. From germline, CDR1 is SGDLS and CDR2 YYNGEE. As for this clone: As yet, its antigen is unknown.

With 60 Vbeta and 13 Jbeta primers, the PCR was carried out. Assay: immunoSEQ multiplex PCR; the TCRdb copy retains only in-frame clones and omits some. The data show about 200,000 clones, approximately 78% seen once. Sample: PBMCs. This TCR was sampled from a woman younger than 30 in good health and CMV-seronegative. The chain employs TRBV9 and TRBJ2-5; TRBD1 aligns across 11 bases. CDR3 bases: TGTGCCAGCACGGACAGGGGGCTTGACTATGAGACCCAGTACTTC. It yields the protein CASTDRGLDYETQYF.